This passage covers 2 T cell receptor beta chains from one sample sequenced in a study of T cell repertoires in cytomegalovirus infection. Each CDR3 protein gets one entry after TCRdb re-called the reads with MiXCR. The sample holds under 250,000 distinct CDR3 sequences, around 12% seen once. The sequenced material came from PBMCs. These receptors came from a human donor in good health (CMV status not recorded). Some clones in this sample may be carry-over from other donors' samples.

This clonotype was seen at least ten times. The genes are TRBV7-2 and TRBJ2-5; D is ambiguous. CDR1 SGHTA and CDR2 FQGNSA come from the germline V gene. This CDR3 contains 15 residues. Trimming removed 5 bases from V and 1 base from J, with 14 bases in between. The CDR3 DNA reads TGTGCCAGCAGCCGGTCGGCAGGTCCCCAAGAGACCCAGTACTTC. Amino acid sequence: CASSRSAGPQETQYF.

This clonotype has a handful of counts. DNA for the CDR3: TGTGCCAGTAGCGGACAGGCGTTGGGCAATCAGCCCCAGCATTTT. Encoded protein: CASSGQALGNQPQHF. The chain couples TRBV19 to TRBJ1-5; 7 positions match TRBD1. The CDR3 is 15 amino acids. The V gene end was trimmed by 6 bases and the J gene end by 2 bases; junction bases not matched to a gene: 7. Germline values: CDR1 LNHDA, CDR2 SQIVND (reference sequence).